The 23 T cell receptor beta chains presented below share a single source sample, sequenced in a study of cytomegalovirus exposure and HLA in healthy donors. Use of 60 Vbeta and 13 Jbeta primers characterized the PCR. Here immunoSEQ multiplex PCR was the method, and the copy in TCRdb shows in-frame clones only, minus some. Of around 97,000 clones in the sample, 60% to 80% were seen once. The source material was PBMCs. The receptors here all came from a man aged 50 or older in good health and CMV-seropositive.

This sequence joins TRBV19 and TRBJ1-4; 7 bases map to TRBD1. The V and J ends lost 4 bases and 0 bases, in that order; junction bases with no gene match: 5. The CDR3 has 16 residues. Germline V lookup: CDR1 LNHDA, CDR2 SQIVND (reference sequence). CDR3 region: CASSTRTGSTNEKLFF. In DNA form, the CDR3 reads TGTGCCAGTAGTACCCGGACAGGTTCAACTAATGAAAAACTGTTTTTT.

The CDR3 loop reads CASSLTPSGGTDTQYF. CDR3 in DNA: TGTGCCAGCAGCTTGACCCCCTCGGGAGGCACAGATACGCAGTATTTT. This chain uses TRBV7-8 with TRBJ2-3; a weak D match, TRBD2 (6 bases). This CDR3 has 16 residues. Deletions cut 3 bases from V and 1 base from J, with 14 bases between. Germline loops: CDR1 SGHVS, CDR2 FQNEAQ.

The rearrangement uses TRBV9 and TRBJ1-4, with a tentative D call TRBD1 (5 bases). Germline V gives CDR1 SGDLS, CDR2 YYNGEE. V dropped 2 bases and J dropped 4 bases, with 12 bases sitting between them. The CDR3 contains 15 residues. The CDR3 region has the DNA TGTGCCAGCAGCGTTTCCCCAGGGATTAATGAAAAACTGTTTTTT. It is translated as CASSVSPGINEKLFF.

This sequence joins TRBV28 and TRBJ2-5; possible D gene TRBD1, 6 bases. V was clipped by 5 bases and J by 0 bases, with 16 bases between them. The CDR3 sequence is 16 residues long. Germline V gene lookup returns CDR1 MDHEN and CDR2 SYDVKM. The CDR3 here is CASSRDTRGDQETQYF. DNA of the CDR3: TGTGCCAGCAGTCGGGACACCCGAGGTGACCAAGAGACCCAGTACTTC.

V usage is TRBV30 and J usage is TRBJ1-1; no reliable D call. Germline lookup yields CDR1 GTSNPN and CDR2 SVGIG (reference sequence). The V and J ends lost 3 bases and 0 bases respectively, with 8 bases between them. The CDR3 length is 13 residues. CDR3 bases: TGTGCCTGGAGACAGAGAATGAACACTGAAGCTTTCTTT. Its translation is CAWRQRMNTEAFF.

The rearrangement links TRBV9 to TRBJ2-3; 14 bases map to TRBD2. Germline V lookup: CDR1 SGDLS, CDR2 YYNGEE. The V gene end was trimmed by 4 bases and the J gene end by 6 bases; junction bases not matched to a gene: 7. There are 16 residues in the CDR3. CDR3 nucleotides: TGTGCCAGCAGCTCCCGGACTAGCGGGGGGTCTGATACGCAGTATTTT. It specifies CASSSRTSGGSDTQYF.

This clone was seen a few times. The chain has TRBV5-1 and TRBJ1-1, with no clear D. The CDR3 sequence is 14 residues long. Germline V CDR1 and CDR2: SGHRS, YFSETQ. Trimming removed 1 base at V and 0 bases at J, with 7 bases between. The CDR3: CASSLIRMNTEAFF. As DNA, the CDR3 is TGCGCCAGCAGCTTGATCAGGATGAACACTGAAGCTTTCTTT.

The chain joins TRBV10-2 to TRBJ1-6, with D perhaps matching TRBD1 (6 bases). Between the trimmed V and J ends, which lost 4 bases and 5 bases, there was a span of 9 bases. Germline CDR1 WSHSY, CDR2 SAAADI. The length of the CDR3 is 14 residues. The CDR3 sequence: CASSGGQNNSPLHF. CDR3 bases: TGCGCCAGCAGTGGGGGACAAAATAATTCACCCCTCCACTTT.

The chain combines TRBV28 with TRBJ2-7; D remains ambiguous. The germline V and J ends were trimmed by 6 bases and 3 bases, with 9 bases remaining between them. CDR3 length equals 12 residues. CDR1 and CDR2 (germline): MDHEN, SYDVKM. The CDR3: CASSVQNYEQYF. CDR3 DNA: TGTGCCAGCAGCGTCCAGAACTACGAGCAGTACTTC.

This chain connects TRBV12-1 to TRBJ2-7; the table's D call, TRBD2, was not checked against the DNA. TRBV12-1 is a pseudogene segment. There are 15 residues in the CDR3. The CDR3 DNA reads TGTGCCAGCAGCTTTGTTAACGGGAGCTCCTACGAGCAGTACTTC. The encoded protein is CASSFVNGSSYEQYF.

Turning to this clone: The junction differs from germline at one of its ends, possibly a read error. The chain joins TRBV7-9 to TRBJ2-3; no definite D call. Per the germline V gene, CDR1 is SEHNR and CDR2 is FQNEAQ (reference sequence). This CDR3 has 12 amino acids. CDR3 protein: CSSSPSTDTQYF. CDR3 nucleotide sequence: TGTTCCAGCAGCCCAAGCACAGATACGCAGTATTTT.

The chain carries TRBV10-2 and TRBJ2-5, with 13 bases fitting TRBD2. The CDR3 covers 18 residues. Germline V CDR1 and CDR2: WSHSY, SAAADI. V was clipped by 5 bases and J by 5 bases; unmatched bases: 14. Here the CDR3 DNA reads TGCGCCAGCAGTCGGACTAGCGGGAGTATAGGGAGCGGGGAGACCCAGTACTTC. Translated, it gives CASSRTSGSIGSGETQYF.

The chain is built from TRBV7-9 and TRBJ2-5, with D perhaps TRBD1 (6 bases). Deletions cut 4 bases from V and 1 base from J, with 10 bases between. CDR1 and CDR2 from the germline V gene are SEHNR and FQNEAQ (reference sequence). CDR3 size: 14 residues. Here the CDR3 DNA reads TGTGCCAGCAGCTCTGGACAGAGCCAAGAGACCCAGTACTTC. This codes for CASSSGQSQETQYF.

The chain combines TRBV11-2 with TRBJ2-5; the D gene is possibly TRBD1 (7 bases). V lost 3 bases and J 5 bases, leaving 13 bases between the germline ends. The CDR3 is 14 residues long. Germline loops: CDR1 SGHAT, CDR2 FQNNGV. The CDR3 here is CASSFTGEVETQYF. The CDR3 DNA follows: TGTGCCAGCAGCTTCACAGGGGAGGTCGAGACCCAGTACTTC.

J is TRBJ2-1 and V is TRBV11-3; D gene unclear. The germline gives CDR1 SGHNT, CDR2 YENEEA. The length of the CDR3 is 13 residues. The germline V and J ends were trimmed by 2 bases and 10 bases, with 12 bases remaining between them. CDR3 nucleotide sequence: TGTGCCAGCAGCTTAATGCCGGCAGGCGAGCAGTTCTTC. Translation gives CASSLMPAGEQFF.

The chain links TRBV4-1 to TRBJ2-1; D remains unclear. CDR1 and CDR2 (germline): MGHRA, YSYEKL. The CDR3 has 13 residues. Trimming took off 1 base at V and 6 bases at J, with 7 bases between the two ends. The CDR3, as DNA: TGCGCCAGCAGCCAAGTCCTATCCAATGAGCAGTTCTTC. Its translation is CASSQVLSNEQFF.

The CDR3 here is CASRLGLAGETQYF. The CDR3 DNA is TGTGCCAGCAGGTTGGGACTAGCGGGGGAGACCCAGTACTTC. V is TRBV7-2 and J is TRBJ2-5; 13 nucleotides align to TRBD2. J gave up 5 bases and V 6 bases, and 3 bases lay outside the gene matches. Germline CDR1 is SGHTA and CDR2 is FQGNSA. The CDR3 is 14 amino acids.

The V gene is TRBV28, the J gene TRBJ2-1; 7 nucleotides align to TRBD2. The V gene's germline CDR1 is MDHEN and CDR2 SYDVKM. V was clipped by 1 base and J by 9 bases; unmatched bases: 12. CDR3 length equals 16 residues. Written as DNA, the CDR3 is TGTGCCAGCAGTTTATCCGGACTAGTAGTATCGGGTGAGCAGTTCTTC. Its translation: CASSLSGLVVSGEQFF.

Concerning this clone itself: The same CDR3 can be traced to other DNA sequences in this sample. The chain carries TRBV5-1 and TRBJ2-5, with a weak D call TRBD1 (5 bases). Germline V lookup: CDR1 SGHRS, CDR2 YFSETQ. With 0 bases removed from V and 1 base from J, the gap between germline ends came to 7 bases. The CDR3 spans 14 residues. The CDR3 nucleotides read TGCGCCAGCAGCTTGGGGCAGGGCCAAGAGACCCAGTACTTC. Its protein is CASSLGQGQETQYF. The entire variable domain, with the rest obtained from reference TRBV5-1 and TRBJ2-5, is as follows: KAGVTQTPRYLIKTRGQQVTLSCSPISGHRSVSWYQQTPGQGLQFLFEYFSETQRNKGNFPGRFSGRQFSNSRSEMNVSTLELGDSALYLCASSLGQGQETQYFGPGTRLLVL.

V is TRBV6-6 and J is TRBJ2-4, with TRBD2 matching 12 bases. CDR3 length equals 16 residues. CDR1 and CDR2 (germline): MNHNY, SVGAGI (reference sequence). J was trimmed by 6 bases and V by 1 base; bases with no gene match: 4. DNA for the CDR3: TGTGCCAGCAGTTACTTACTAGCGGGAGGACCAAACATTCAGTACTTC. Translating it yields CASSYLLAGGPNIQYF.

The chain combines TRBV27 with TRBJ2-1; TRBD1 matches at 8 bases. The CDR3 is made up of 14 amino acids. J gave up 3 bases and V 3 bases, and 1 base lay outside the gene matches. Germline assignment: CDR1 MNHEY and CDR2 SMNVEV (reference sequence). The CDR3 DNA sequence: TGTGCCAGCAGTTTCGACAGGGGCTACAATGAGCAGTTCTTC. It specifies CASSFDRGYNEQFF.

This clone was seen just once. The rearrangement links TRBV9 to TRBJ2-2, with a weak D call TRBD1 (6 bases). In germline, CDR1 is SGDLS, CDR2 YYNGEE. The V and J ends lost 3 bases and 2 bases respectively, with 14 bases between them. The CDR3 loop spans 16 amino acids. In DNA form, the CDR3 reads TGTGCCAGCAGCGCACAGGGAATGGGAAACACCGGGGAGCTGTTTTTT. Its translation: CASSAQGMGNTGELFF.

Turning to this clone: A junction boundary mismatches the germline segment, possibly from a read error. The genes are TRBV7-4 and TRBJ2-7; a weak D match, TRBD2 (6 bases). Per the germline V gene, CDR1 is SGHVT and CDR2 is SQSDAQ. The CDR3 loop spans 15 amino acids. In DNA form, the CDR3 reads TGTGCCAGCAGCCCCTCCAGGAGGGAAGCCTACGGGCAGTACTTC. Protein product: CASSPSRREAYGQYF.